The 27 T cell receptor beta chains presented below share a single source sample, sequenced in a study of T cell responses to AZD1222 COVID-19 vaccine. Repertoires were generated with immunoSEQ multiplex PCR, while TCRdb's copy carries only in-frame clones and drops some. The sample yields 150,000 to 160,000 clones, roughly 90% seen once. The sample consisted of peripheral blood, taken on day 0 of MenACWY control vaccination. These receptors originate from an adult in good health.

The V gene is TRBV5-1, the J gene TRBJ2-3; unclear D gene. This CDR3 comprises 14 residues. From germline, CDR1 is SGHRS and CDR2 YFSETQ. Between the trimmed V and J ends, which lost 2 bases and 1 base, there was a span of 8 bases. The CDR3: CASSLALGTDTQYF. Here the CDR3 DNA reads TGCGCCAGCAGCTTAGCGCTAGGCACAGATACGCAGTATTTT.

The chain combines TRBV5-4 with TRBJ1-4; the D gene is possibly TRBD1 (5 bases). The V end was cut by 5 bases, the J end by 2 bases, with 13 bases between. Germline CDR1 reads SGHNT; CDR2 reads YYREEE (reference sequence). The length of the CDR3 is 15 residues. CDR3 nucleotides: TGTGCCAGCAGACCCGGGGGAGGGACTAATGAAAAACTGTTTTTT. Protein: CASRPGGGTNEKLFF.

This clone was observed a single time. The V gene is TRBV18, the J gene TRBJ1-5; tentatively, D is TRBD1 (6 bases). V lost 2 bases to trimming and J lost 6 bases, with 11 bases between them. This CDR3 region has 14 residues. Per the germline V gene, CDR1 is KGHSH and CDR2 is LQKENI. CDR3 sequence reads: CASSPGQLGQPQHF. CDR3 coding DNA: TGTGCCAGCTCACCAGGACAGTTAGGTCAGCCCCAGCATTTT.

V usage is TRBV2 and J usage is TRBJ2-2, with D maybe TRBD1 (5 bases). CDR3 length equals 15 residues. Germline V CDR1 and CDR2: SNHLY, FYNNEI. The V gene lost 4 bases and the J gene lost 3 bases, with 12 bases spanning the gap. The CDR3 nucleotides read TGTGCCAGCAGTGGCCCCGACAGCTACACCGGGGAGCTGTTTTTT. It codes for CASSGPDSYTGELFF. Looking up the rest from reference TRBV2 and TRBJ2-2 gives the full variable domain: EPEVTQTPSHQVTQMGQEVILRCVPISNHLYFYWYRQILGQKVEFLVSFYNNEISEKSEIFDDQFSVERPDGSNFTLKIRSTKLEDSAMYFCASSGPDSYTGELFFGEGSRLTVL.

The J gene is TRBJ2-2, the V gene TRBV3-1 (or the pseudogene TRBV3-2), with no clear D. The CDR3 spans 12 residues. Germline CDR1 and CDR2: LGHDT and YNNKEL (reference sequence). V dropped 4 bases and J dropped 4 bases, with 4 bases sitting between them. As DNA, the CDR3 is TGTGCCAGCAGCCTACCCACCGGGGAGCTGTTTTTT. This translates into CASSLPTGELFF.

Written as DNA, the CDR3 is TGTGCCACCAACCTCCAGGGAGAGGGTGGCTACACCTTC. It translates to CATNLQGEGGYTF. The genes are TRBV19 and TRBJ1-2; D may be TRBD1 (5 bases). V gave up 10 bases and J gave up 7 bases, with 19 bases separating them. This CDR3 has 13 residues. Germline V lookup: CDR1 LNHDA, CDR2 SQIVND (reference sequence).

The rearrangement uses TRBV6-5 and TRBJ2-1; perhaps TRBD2 as D (5 bases). Trimming shortened V by 0 bases and J by 1 base, and 10 bases separated the two germline ends. Germline assignment: CDR1 MNHEY and CDR2 SVGAGI. The CDR3 sequence is 16 residues long. CDR3 in amino acids: CASSYSEGFSYNEQFF. The CDR3 nucleotides read TGTGCCAGCAGTTACTCCGAGGGTTTTTCCTACAATGAGCAGTTCTTC.

The chain is built from TRBV19 and TRBJ1-2; D is possibly TRBD1 (5 bases). The CDR3 is made up of 13 amino acids. Germline V gives CDR1 LNHDA, CDR2 SQIVND (reference sequence). Trimming took off 0 bases at V and 7 bases at J, with 9 bases between the two ends. CDR3 region: CASSIDGQGGYTF. DNA of the CDR3: TGTGCCAGTAGTATAGATGGGCAGGGTGGCTACACCTTC. The full variable domain, its missing parts supplied by reference TRBV19 and TRBJ1-2, is DGGITQSPKYLFRKEGQNVTLSCEQNLNHDAMYWYRQDPGQGLRLIYYSQIVNDFQKGDIAEGYSVSREKKESFPLTVTSAQKNPTAFYLCASSIDGQGGYTFGSGTRLTVV.

The chain carries TRBV5-1 and TRBJ2-3; the match to TRBD2 covers 8 bases. The CDR3 length is 15 residues. V lost 0 bases and J lost 1; bases outside the gene matches: 1. Germline CDR1 reads SGHRS; CDR2 reads YFSETQ. This chain's CDR3 is CASSLALAGTDTQYF. CDR3 nucleotide sequence: TGCGCCAGCAGCTTGGCACTAGCGGGCACAGATACGCAGTATTTT.

The gene calls are TRBV7-2 and TRBJ2-3, with D uncertain. CDR3 size: 13 residues. The V and J ends lost 3 bases and 10 bases respectively, with 14 bases between them. Germline lookup yields CDR1 SGHTA and CDR2 FQGNSA. CDR3 sequence (DNA): TGTGCCAGCAGCTTCGCACAATCCCTGGCGCAGTATTTT. This encodes CASSFAQSLAQYF.

This rearrangement joins TRBV18 to TRBJ2-7, with a tentative D call TRBD2 (5 bases). Germline V gene data show CDR1 as KGHSH and CDR2 as LQKENI. The CDR3 loop spans 13 amino acids. Trimming stripped 3 bases from V and 1 base from J, with 7 bases between. The CDR3 loop reads CASSPGGSYEQYV. The DNA for the CDR3 is TGTGCCAGCTCACCCGGAGGATCCTACGAGCAGTACGTC.

The rearrangement joins TRBV20-1 to TRBJ1-2; TRBD1 matches 7 bases. The germline CDR1 and CDR2 sequences are DFQATT and SNEGSKA (reference sequence). Trimming at V came to 3 bases and at J to 6 bases, leaving 13 bases not matched to a gene. The CDR3 runs to 15 residues. The CDR3 spells CSASSTAGGLDGYTF. In nucleotides, the CDR3 is TGCAGTGCTAGTTCAACCGCAGGGGGACTGGATGGCTACACCTTC.

The CDR3 nucleotides are TGTGCCAGCACGGTCCAGGAGGAGAGTGGCTACACCTTC. Its protein product is CASTVQEESGYTF. This chain joins TRBV12-3 or TRBV12-4 and TRBJ1-2; D is undetermined. V was trimmed by 7 bases and J by 7 bases, leaving 16 bases between them. The CDR3 is 13 amino acids.

The J gene is TRBJ1-2, the V gene TRBV7-6; D call uncertain. CDR1 is SGHVS and CDR2 is FNYEAQ in the germline V gene. V was trimmed by 5 bases and J by 10 bases, leaving 20 bases between them. The CDR3 spans 14 residues. This CDR3 is CASSRAGRVEDYTF. The CDR3 coding sequence is TGTGCCAGCAGCCGGGCTGGGAGGGTAGAAGACTACACCTTC.

The gene calls are TRBV9 and TRBJ1-5, with D perhaps TRBD1 (6 bases). CDR1 is SGDLS, CDR2 YYNGEE, per germline. V lost 4 bases and J 5 bases, leaving 13 bases between the germline ends. The CDR3 runs 14 residues. The CDR3 sequence is CASSPRGGHQPQHF. In DNA, the CDR3 is TGTGCCAGCAGCCCTCGCGGGGGCCATCAGCCCCAGCATTTT.

The chain recombines TRBV29-1 with TRBJ1-2, with 7 bases fitting TRBD1. The CDR3 has 15 residues. Germline V gene sequence: CDR1 SQVTM, CDR2 ANQGSEA. V shed 2 bases and J 4 bases; nucleotides not matched to a gene: 10. CDR3 DNA sequence: TGCAGCGTTGAAACAGGGGCCAGCATATTCTATGGCTACACCTTC. It translates to CSVETGASIFYGYTF.

The chain carries TRBV7-2 and TRBJ2-1; TRBD1 aligns across 10 bases. Germline CDR1 SGHTA, CDR2 FQGNSA. The CDR3 runs to 15 residues. The ends lost 4 bases at V and 10 bases at J; junction bases unmatched: 10. The CDR3 region has the DNA TGTGCCAGCAGCTCAGGGGGGACAGGGGCGAGGGAGCAGTTCTTC. Its translation: CASSSGGTGAREQFF.

The J gene is TRBJ1-2, the V gene TRBV5-4; 7 positions match TRBD1. The V gene's germline CDR1 is SGHNT and CDR2 YYREEE (reference sequence). The CDR3 runs to 16 residues. V trimming: 4 bases; J trimming: 4 bases; junction bases outside the gene matches: 13. The CDR3 nucleotides read TGTGCCAGCAGCACCGGGGACAGAGAAGGTGGCTATGGCTACACCTTC. Translated: CASSTGDREGGYGYTF.

The rearrangement links TRBV3-1 (or the pseudogene TRBV3-2) to TRBJ2-3; no firm D call. Germline V gene sequence: CDR1 LGHDT, CDR2 YNNKEL (reference sequence). Trimming took 6 bases from V and 3 from J, leaving 4 bases between them. CDR3 length: 11 amino acids. CDR3 residues: CASRYTDTQYF. The CDR3 nucleotides are TGTGCCAGCAGATATACAGATACGCAGTATTTT.

V gene TRBV27 combines with J gene TRBJ2-1; TRBD2 aligns across 8 bases. V lost 5 bases, J lost 8 bases, and 17 bases stayed unmatched. The CDR3 spans 17 residues. Germline CDR1 MNHEY, CDR2 SMNVEV (reference sequence). As DNA, the CDR3 is TGTGCCAGCAGTCTTAGCGTTGTGGGGACTAGTAGCGATGAGCAGTTCTTC. Protein: CASSLSVVGTSSDEQFF.

This chain connects TRBV6-5 to TRBJ1-2; a possible D gene is TRBD1 (6 bases). This CDR3 has 14 amino acids. In germline, CDR1 is MNHEY, CDR2 SVGAGI. CDR3 sequence reads: CGSGQRRSAYGYTF. CDR3 DNA sequence: TGTGGCAGTGGACAGCGCCGGAGCGCCTATGGCTACACCTTC.

This clone was counted a single time. This chain connects TRBV5-4 to TRBJ2-7, with 9 nucleotides matching TRBD1. This CDR3 spans 15 amino acids. Germline V lookup: CDR1 SGHNT, CDR2 YYREEE (reference sequence). Unmatched junction bases numbered 5, after V lost 0 bases and J lost 4 bases. In nucleotides, the CDR3 is TGTGCCAGCAGCTTGGCAAAGACAGGGGGGTACGAGCAGTACTTC. Its translation is CASSLAKTGGYEQYF.

The V gene is TRBV19, the J gene TRBJ1-1, with 7 bases aligning to TRBD1. The trim removed 3 bases at V and 3 bases at J, leaving 13 bases unmatched. The V gene's germline CDR1 is LNHDA and CDR2 SQIVND (reference sequence). The CDR3 loop spans 17 amino acids. The DNA for the CDR3 is TGTGCCAGTAGTATGATCGTGACAGGGTTTTCGCACACTGAAGCTTTCTTT. Amino acids: CASSMIVTGFSHTEAFF.

In DNA form, the CDR3 reads TGTGCCAGCAGTTGGGGCAGAGCCTCCTACGAGCAGTACTTC. It codes for CASSWGRASYEQYF. The chain recombines TRBV27 with TRBJ2-7; D is perhaps TRBD1 (5 bases). The V gene lost 4 bases and the J gene lost 0 bases, with 10 bases spanning the gap. From germline, CDR1 is MNHEY and CDR2 SMNVEV (reference sequence). This CDR3 is 14 amino acids long.

This chain joins TRBV6-6 and TRBJ1-5, with 7 bases identical to TRBD1. The trim removed 2 bases at V and 1 base at J, leaving 5 bases unmatched. This CDR3 contains 16 residues. Looked up from germline, CDR1 is MNHNY and CDR2 is SVGAGI (reference sequence). CDR3 sequence reads: CASSYDWGQSNQPQHF. CDR3 in DNA: TGTGCCAGCAGTTACGATTGGGGACAGAGCAATCAGCCCCAGCATTTT.

V and J are TRBV5-1 and TRBJ2-1, with D hard to call. This CDR3 has 15 residues. With 1 base removed from V and 2 bases from J, the gap between germline ends came to 10 bases. The germline gives CDR1 SGHRS, CDR2 YFSETQ. The CDR3 DNA is TGCGCCAGCAGCTTGCCCCCCGCAACCTACAATGAGCAGTTCTTC. Translated: CASSLPPATYNEQFF.

The CDR3 protein is CATSRDKGQRSSYEQYF. DNA of the CDR3: TGTGCCACCAGCAGAGATAAGGGACAGCGAAGCTCCTACGAGCAGTACTTC. This sequence joins TRBV15 and TRBJ2-7; 7 bases match TRBD1. The CDR3 is 17 residues long. J gave up 0 bases and V 0 bases, and 8 bases lay outside the gene matches. Germline CDR1 and CDR2: LNHNV and YYDKDF (reference sequence).